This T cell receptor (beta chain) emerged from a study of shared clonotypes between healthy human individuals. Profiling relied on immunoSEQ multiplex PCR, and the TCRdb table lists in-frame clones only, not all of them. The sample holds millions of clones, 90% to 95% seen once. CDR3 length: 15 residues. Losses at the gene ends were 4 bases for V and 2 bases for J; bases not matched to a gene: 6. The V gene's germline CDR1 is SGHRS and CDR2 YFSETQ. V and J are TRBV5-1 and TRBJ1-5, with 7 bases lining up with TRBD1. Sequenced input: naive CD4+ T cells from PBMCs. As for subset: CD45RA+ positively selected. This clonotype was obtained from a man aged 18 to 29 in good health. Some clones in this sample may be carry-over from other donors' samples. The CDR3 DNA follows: TGCGCCAGCAGCCCCGCCGGGACAGGCAATCAGCCCCAGCATTTT. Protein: CASSPAGTGNQPQHF.